Below, one T cell receptor (beta chain) is given with its context. The entry originates in a study of shared clonotypes between healthy human individuals. Germline V gene lookup returns CDR1 SNHLY and CDR2 FYNNEI. Trimming stripped 5 bases from V and 4 bases from J, with 17 bases between. The CDR3 runs 15 residues. Sequenced by immunoSEQ multiplex PCR; TCRdb stores in-frame clones only, minus some. The profile covers 2 million to 2.5 million clones, with about 90% appearing a single time and 0.37% taken by the ten largest. This sequence joins TRBV2 and TRBJ1-1; the D gene is possibly TRBD1 (6 bases). The receptor's source is a man younger than 35 in good health. Some clones in this sample may be carry-over from other donors' samples. Sequenced: naive CD4+ T cells from PBMCs. As for subset: CD45RA+ positively selected. CDR3 sequence (DNA): TGTGCCAGCAGTCTCCTTTCGAGGGGGGGCACTGAAGCTTTCTTT. Encoded protein: CASSLLSRGGTEAFF.